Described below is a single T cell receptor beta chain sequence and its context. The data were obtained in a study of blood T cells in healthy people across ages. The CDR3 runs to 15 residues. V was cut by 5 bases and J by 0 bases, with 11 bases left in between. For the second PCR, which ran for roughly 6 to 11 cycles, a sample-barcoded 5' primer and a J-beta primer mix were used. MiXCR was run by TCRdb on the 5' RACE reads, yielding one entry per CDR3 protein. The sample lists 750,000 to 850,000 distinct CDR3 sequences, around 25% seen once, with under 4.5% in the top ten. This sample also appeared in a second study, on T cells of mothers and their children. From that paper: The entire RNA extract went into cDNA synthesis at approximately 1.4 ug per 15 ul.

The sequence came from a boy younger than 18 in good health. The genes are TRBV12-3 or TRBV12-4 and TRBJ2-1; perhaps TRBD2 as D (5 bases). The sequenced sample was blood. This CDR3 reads CASSPTGISYNEQFF. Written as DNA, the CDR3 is TGTGCCAGCAGTCCAACCGGGATCTCCTACAATGAGCAGTTCTTC.